Included here is one T cell receptor beta chain sequence, with context. The data belong to a study of control samples from healthy donors and cancer patients. The J segment lost 1 base and the V segment lost 4 bases, leaving 3 bases of the junction unmatched. This CDR3 is 14 amino acids long. The germline CDR1 and CDR2 sequences are SGHNT and YENEEA. Generated by immunoSEQ multiplex PCR, the TCRdb table keeps only in-frame clones and is missing some. The top ten clones hold less than 4% of a sample with under 150,000 clones, 70% to 90% of them seen once. The origin of this receptor is a man aged 35 to 55 in good health. The chain combines TRBV11-3 with TRBJ2-7, with TRBD1 matching 8 bases. Sequenced material: blood. Here the CDR3 DNA reads TGTGCCAGCAGCTCCAGGGGGCAATCCTACGAGCAGTACTTC. This gives the protein CASSSRGQSYEQYF.